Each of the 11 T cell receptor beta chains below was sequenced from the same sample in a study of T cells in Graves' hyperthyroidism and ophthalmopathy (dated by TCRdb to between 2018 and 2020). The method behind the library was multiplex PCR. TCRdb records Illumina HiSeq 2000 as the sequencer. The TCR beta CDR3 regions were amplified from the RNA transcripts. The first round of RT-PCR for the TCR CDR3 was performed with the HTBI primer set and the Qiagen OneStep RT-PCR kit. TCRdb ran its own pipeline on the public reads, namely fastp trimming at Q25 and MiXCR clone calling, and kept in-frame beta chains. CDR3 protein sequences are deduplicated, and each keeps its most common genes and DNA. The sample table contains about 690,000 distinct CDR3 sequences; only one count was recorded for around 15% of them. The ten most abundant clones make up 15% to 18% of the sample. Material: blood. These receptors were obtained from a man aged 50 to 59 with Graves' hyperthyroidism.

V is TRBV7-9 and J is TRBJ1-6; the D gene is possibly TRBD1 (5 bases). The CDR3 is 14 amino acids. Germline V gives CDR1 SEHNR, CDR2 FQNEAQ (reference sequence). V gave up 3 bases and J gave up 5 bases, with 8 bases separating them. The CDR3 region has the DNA TGTGCCAGCAGCTTTGACAGAGATAATTCACCCCTCCACTTT. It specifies CASSFDRDNSPLHF.

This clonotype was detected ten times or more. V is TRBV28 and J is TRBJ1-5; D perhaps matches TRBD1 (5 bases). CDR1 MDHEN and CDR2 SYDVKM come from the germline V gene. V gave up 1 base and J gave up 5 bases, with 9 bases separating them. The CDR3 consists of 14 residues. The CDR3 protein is CASSLLQGDQPQHF. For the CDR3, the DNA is TGTGCCAGCAGTTTATTGCAGGGCGATCAGCCCCAGCATTTT.

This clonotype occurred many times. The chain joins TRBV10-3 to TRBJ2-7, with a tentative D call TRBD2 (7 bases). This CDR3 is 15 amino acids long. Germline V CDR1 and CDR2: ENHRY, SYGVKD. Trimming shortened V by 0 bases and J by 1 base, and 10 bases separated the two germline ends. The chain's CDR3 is CAISESGGVSYEQYF. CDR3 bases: TGTGCCATCAGTGAGTCAGGGGGGGTATCCTACGAGCAGTACTTC.

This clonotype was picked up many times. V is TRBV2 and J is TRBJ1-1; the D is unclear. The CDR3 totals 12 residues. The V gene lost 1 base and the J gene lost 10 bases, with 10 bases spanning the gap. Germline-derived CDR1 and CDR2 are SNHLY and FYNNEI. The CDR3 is CASSEGPSGAFF. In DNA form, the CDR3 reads TGTGCCAGCAGTGAAGGCCCTTCCGGAGCTTTCTTT. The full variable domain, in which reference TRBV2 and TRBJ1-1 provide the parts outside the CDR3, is EPEVTQTPSHQVTQMGQEVILRCVPISNHLYFYWYRQILGQKVEFLVSFYNNEISEKSEIFDDQFSVERPDGSNFTLKIRSTKLEDSAMYFCASSEGPSGAFFGQGTRLTVV.

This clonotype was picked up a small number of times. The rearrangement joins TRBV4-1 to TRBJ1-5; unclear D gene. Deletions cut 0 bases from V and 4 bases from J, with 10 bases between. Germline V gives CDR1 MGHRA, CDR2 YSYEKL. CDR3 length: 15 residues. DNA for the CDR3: TGCGCCAGCAGCCAAGATCGTCAGACTAATCAGCCCCAGCATTTT. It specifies CASSQDRQTNQPQHF.

CDR3 nucleotide sequence: TGTGCCAGCAGCTCTTACGCCACGGACAGGGGGCGAGAGACCCAGTACTTC. Protein sequence: CASSSYATDRGRETQYF. The chain couples TRBV11-2 to TRBJ2-5; TRBD1 matches 11 bases. Germline V gene sequence: CDR1 SGHAT, CDR2 FQNNGV. This CDR3 region has 17 residues. Trimming took 4 bases from V and 4 from J; bases not matched to a gene: 11.

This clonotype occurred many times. CDR3 sequence: CASSETGASNLGGYTF. CDR3 sequence (DNA): TGTGCCAGCAGCGAGACCGGGGCCAGTAATCTTGGTGGCTACACCTTC. This sequence joins TRBV28 and TRBJ1-2; D is perhaps TRBD1 (5 bases). Germline V gene data show CDR1 as MDHEN and CDR2 as SYDVKM. Between the trimmed V and J ends, which lost 6 bases and 7 bases, there was a span of 24 bases. The CDR3 has 16 residues.

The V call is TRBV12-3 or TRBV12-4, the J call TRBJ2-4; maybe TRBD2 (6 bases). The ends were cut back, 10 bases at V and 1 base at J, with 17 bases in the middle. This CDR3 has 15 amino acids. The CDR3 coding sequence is TGTGCCACCGGGGGTTGGGAAGGGGCCAAAAACATTCAGTACTTC. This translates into CATGGWEGAKNIQYF.

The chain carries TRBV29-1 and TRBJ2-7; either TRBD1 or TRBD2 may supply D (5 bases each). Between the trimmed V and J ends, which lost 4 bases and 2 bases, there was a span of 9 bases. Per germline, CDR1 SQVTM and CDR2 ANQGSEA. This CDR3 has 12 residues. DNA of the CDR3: TGCAGCGTTGCGAGGGGCCCCTACGAGCAGTACTTC. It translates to CSVARGPYEQYF.

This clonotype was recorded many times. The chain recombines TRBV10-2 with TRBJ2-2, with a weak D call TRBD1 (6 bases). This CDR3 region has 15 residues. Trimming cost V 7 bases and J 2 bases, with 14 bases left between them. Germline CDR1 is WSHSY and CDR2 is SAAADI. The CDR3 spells CASKPGQANTGELFF. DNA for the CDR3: TGCGCCAGCAAACCGGGACAAGCAAACACCGGGGAGCTGTTTTTT.

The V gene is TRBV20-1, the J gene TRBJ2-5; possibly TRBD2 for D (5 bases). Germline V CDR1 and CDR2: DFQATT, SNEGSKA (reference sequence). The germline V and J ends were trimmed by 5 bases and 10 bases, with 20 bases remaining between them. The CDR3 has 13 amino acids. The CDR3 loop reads CSAAPLGGRNQYF. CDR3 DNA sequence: TGCAGTGCTGCCCCTCTGGGCGGGCGGAACCAGTACTTC.